One and the same sample provided the 16 T cell receptor beta chains below, sequenced in a study of cytomegalovirus exposure and HLA in healthy donors. The repertoire was sequenced with immunoSEQ multiplex PCR; TCRdb's copy has only in-frame clones and lacks some. The data hold roughly 120,000 clones, with 88% observed a single time. The sequenced material came from PBMCs. These receptors all stem from a woman aged 18-30 years in good health and CMV-seropositive.

This chain connects TRBV5-1 to TRBJ2-7; 9 bases agree with TRBD1. The CDR3 is 14 amino acids. The germline V gene encodes CDR1 SGHRS and CDR2 YFSETQ. Unmatched junction bases numbered 3, after V lost 2 bases and J lost 3 bases. In DNA form, the CDR3 reads TGCGCCAGCAGCTTCGGGGACAGGGTCTACGAGCAGTACTTC. Its translation: CASSFGDRVYEQYF.

The rearrangement uses TRBV15 and TRBJ2-1, with 8 bases matching TRBD2. CDR3 size: 16 residues. Germline lookup yields CDR1 LNHNV and CDR2 YYDKDF (reference sequence). V shed 3 bases and J 8 bases; nucleotides not matched to a gene: 12. The CDR3 reads CATSSGFSGTVDEQFF. The CDR3 nucleotides are TGTGCCACCAGCAGCGGCTTTAGCGGGACGGTGGATGAGCAGTTCTTC.

The genes are TRBV7-8 and TRBJ2-3; TRBD2 agrees at 8 bases. Trimming removed 2 bases from V and 2 bases from J; junction bases left unmatched: 6. CDR1 is SGHVS and CDR2 is FQNEAQ in the germline V gene. The CDR3 loop spans 16 amino acids. CDR3: CASSLTTSGYTDTQYF. The CDR3 nucleotides are TGTGCCAGCAGCTTAACCACTAGCGGTTACACAGATACGCAGTATTTT.

This clone showed up just once. The CDR3 DNA is TGCAGTTTCTCAGGGAATACTGAAGCTTTCTTT. Translated, it gives CSFSGNTEAFF. The V gene is TRBV20-1, the J gene TRBJ1-1, with D possibly TRBD1 on 5 matching bases. V gave up 8 bases and J gave up 5 bases, with 12 bases separating them. CDR1 is DFQATT and CDR2 is SNEGSKA in the germline V gene (reference sequence). The CDR3 contains 11 residues.

This clone was found once. The chain uses TRBV7-2 and TRBJ2-1; the match to TRBD2 covers 7 bases. Germline V gene data show CDR1 as SGHTA and CDR2 as FQGNSA. The CDR3 is made up of 17 amino acids. V lost 1 base to trimming and J lost 7 bases; unmatched junction nucleotides: 13. CDR3 DNA sequence: TGTGCCAGCAGCTTAGGGTGGGACTACCTCCACGAGAATGAGCAGTTCTTC. As protein: CASSLGWDYLHENEQFF.

This chain links TRBV5-6 with TRBJ2-7, with D perhaps matching TRBD2 (5 bases). The CDR3 is made up of 12 amino acids. Germline lookup yields CDR1 SGHDT and CDR2 YYEEEE. V was cut by 7 bases and J by 5 bases, with 13 bases left in between. The CDR3, as DNA: TGTGCCAGCCGGGATAGGTCTGACGAGCAGTACTTC. Protein sequence: CASRDRSDEQYF.

This rearrangement joins TRBV7-9 to TRBJ1-1; perhaps TRBD1 as D (6 bases). The length of the CDR3 is 14 residues. V gave up 5 bases and J gave up 7 bases, with 17 bases separating them. Germline V lookup: CDR1 SEHNR, CDR2 FQNEAQ (reference sequence). The CDR3 is CASSRTRTAYEAFF. CDR3 coding DNA: TGTGCCAGCAGCCGAACGAGGACAGCCTATGAAGCTTTCTTT. The whole variable domain, filled in from reference TRBV7-9 and TRBJ1-1, reads DTGVSQNPRHKITKRGQNVTFRCDPISEHNRLYWYRQTLGQGPEFLTYFQNEAQLEKSRLLSDRFSAERPKGSFSTLEIQRTEQGDSAMYLCASSRTRTAYEAFFGQGTRLTVV.

The rearrangement links TRBV13 to TRBJ1-1, with D perhaps TRBD1 (5 bases). Trimming stripped 1 base from V and 2 bases from J, with 11 bases between. The germline V gene has CDR1 PRHDT and CDR2 FYEKMQ (reference sequence). The CDR3 sequence is 15 residues long. The CDR3 sequence is CASSLAGLVNTEAFF. DNA for the CDR3: TGTGCCAGCAGCTTAGCAGGGCTCGTTAACACTGAAGCTTTCTTT.

V is TRBV4-1 and J is TRBJ2-3, with no clear D. The CDR3 is 15 residues long. Looked up from germline, CDR1 is MGHRA and CDR2 is YSYEKL. The V end lost 1 base, the J end lost 3 bases, and 11 bases lay between the germline ends. In DNA, the CDR3 is TGCGCCAGCAGCCAAGTACAGACAAAAACAGATACGCAGTATTTT. Protein: CASSQVQTKTDTQYF.

This clone was recorded once. V gene TRBV6-4 combines with J gene TRBJ2-7; 7 bases align to TRBD1. The CDR3 has 15 amino acids. V dropped 7 bases and J dropped 0; count of bases not matched to a gene: 9. The germline gives CDR1 MRHNA, CDR2 SNTAGT. CDR3 nucleotide sequence: TGTGCCAGCAAAAGACAGGGATCGACCTCCTACGAGCAGTACTTC. Its translation: CASKRQGSTSYEQYF.

This clone was seen a few times. This chain uses TRBV7-2 with TRBJ2-1, with D possibly TRBD1 on 6 matching bases. Per the germline V gene, CDR1 is SGHTA and CDR2 is FQGNSA. Trimming left V 4 bases short and J 5 bases short, with 6 bases between. The CDR3 runs 12 residues. The CDR3 loop is CASSSGDNEQFF. DNA of the CDR3: TGTGCCAGCAGCTCAGGGGACAATGAGCAGTTCTTC.

V gene TRBV6-8 combines with J gene TRBJ2-7; TRBD2 matches 7 bases. The CDR3 has 14 amino acids. In germline, CDR1 is MNHGY, CDR2 SAAAGT. V trimming: 7 bases; J trimming: 2 bases; junction bases outside the gene matches: 8. CDR3 sequence reads: CASKNRDYPYEQYF. For the CDR3, the DNA is TGTGCCAGCAAAAACCGGGACTACCCCTACGAGCAGTACTTC.

The chain combines TRBV9 with TRBJ2-7; 10 bases match TRBD1. CDR3 length: 15 residues. Looked up from germline, CDR1 is SGDLS and CDR2 is YYNGEE. V lost 1 base, J lost 4 bases, and 5 bases stayed unmatched. The CDR3 nucleotides are TGTGCCAGCAGCGTATTGGGGACAGGGGATTACGAGCAGTACTTC. Translating it yields CASSVLGTGDYEQYF.

This clone was detected once. The chain employs TRBV5-8 and TRBJ2-4; possibly TRBD2 for D (6 bases). This CDR3 region has 13 residues. Trimming took off 0 bases at V and 8 bases at J, with 9 bases between the two ends. Per the germline V gene, CDR1 is SGHTS and CDR2 is YDEGEE. In DNA form, the CDR3 reads TGTGCCAGCAGCTTGGGGCGGAGGGACATTCAGTACTTC. Protein sequence: CASSLGRRDIQYF. The variable domain in full, completed from reference TRBV5-8 and TRBJ2-4, reads EAGVTQSPTHLIKTRGQQATLRCSPISGHTSVYWYQQALGLGLQFLLWYDEGEERNRGNFPPRFSGRQFPNYSSELNVNALELEDSALYLCASSLGRRDIQYFGAGTRLSVL.

The chain uses TRBV12-5 and TRBJ2-7; D is uncertain. Germline V gene data show CDR1 as LGHNT and CDR2 as FRNRAP. V lost 5 bases to trimming and J lost 0 bases, with 11 bases between them. The CDR3 is made up of 14 amino acids. CDR3 coding DNA: TGTGCTAGTGGTCTGGGATACAGCTCCTACGAGCAGTACTTC. Amino acids: CASGLGYSSYEQYF.

The V and J genes are TRBV11-2 and TRBJ1-1, with D possibly being TRBD1 (6 bases). Trimming removed 5 bases from V and 6 bases from J, with 19 bases in between. Germline values: CDR1 SGHAT, CDR2 FQNNGV. The CDR3 length is 15 residues. The CDR3 DNA sequence: TGTGCCAGCAGCCCCTCGCCAATACAGGGCGCTGAAGCTTTCTTT. Amino acids: CASSPSPIQGAEAFF.